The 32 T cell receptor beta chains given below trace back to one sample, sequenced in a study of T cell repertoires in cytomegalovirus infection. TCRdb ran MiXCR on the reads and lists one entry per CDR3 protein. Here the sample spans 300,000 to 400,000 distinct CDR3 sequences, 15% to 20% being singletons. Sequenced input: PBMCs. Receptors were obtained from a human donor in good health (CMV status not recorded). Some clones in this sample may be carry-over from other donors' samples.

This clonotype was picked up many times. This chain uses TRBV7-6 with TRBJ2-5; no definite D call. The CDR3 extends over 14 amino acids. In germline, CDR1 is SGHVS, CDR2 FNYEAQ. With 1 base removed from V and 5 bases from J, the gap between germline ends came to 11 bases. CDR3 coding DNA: TGTGCCAGCAGCTTAGTTCCCGGGCTGGAGACCCAGTACTTC. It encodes CASSLVPGLETQYF.

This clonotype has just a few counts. CDR3 DNA: TGCAGTGCTAGAGAGGGGACAGGAGTCACATCGGCTGATCAGCCCCAGCATTTT. Encoded protein: CSAREGTGVTSADQPQHF. V and J are TRBV20-1 and TRBJ1-5, with TRBD1 identical over 8 bases. V gave up 0 bases and J gave up 5 bases; unmatched junction bases: 15. The CDR3 contains 18 residues. Germline V CDR1 and CDR2: DFQATT, SNEGSKA (reference sequence).

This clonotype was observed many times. The CDR3 loop reads CASTYSKYSGANVLTF. CDR3 sequence (DNA): TGTGCCAGCACCTACTCCAAGTACTCTGGGGCCAACGTCCTGACTTTC. The rearrangement uses TRBV6-2 or TRBV6-3 and TRBJ2-6; D unclear. V lost 7 bases and J 0 bases, leaving 13 bases between the germline ends. Per germline, CDR1 MNHEY and CDR2 SVGEGT. The CDR3 totals 16 residues.

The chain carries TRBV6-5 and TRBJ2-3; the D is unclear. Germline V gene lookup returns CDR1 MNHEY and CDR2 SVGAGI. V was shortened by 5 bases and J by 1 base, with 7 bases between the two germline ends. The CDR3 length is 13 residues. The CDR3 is CASSPLRTDTQYF. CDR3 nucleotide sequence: TGTGCCAGCAGTCCCCTCCGCACAGATACGCAGTATTTT.

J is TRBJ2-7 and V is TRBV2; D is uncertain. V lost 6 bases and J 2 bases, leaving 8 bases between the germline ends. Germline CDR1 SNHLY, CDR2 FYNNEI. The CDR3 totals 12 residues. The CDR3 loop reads CASRGSTYEQYF. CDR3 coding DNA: TGTGCCAGCAGGGGGTCCACCTACGAGCAGTACTTC.

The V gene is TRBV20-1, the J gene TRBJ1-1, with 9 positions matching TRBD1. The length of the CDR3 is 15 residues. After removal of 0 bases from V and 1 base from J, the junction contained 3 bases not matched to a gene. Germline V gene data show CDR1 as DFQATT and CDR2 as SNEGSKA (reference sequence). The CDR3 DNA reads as TGCAGTGCTAGAGATGGGGGACAGGGGAACACTGAAGCTTTCTTT. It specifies CSARDGGQGNTEAFF.

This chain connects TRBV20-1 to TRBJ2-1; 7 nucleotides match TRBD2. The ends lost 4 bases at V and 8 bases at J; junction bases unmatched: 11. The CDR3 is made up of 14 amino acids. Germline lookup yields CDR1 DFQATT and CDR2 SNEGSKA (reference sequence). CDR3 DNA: TGCAGTGCTAAAAAAGCGGGGACTAACGATGAGCAGTTCTTC. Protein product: CSAKKAGTNDEQFF.

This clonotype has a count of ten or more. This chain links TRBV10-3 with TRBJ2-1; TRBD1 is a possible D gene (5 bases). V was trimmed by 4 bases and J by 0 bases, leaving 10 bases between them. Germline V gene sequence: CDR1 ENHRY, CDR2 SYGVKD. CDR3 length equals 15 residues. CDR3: CAISVGPGSYNEQFF. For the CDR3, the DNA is TGTGCCATCAGTGTGGGGCCAGGCTCCTACAATGAGCAGTTCTTC.

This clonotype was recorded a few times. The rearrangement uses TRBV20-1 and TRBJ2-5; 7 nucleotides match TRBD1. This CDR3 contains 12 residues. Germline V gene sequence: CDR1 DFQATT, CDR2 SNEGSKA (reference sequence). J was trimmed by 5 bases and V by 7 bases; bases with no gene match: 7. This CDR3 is CSGTGDGETQYF. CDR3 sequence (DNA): TGCAGTGGTACAGGGGACGGGGAGACCCAGTACTTC.

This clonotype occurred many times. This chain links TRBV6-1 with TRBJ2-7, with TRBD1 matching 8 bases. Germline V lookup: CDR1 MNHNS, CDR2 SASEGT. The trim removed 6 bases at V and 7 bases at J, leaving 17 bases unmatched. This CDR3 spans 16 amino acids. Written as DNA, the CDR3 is TGTGCCAGCAGACTTCTACCGGGACAGGTGTCGGGAGAGCAGTACTTC. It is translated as CASRLLPGQVSGEQYF.

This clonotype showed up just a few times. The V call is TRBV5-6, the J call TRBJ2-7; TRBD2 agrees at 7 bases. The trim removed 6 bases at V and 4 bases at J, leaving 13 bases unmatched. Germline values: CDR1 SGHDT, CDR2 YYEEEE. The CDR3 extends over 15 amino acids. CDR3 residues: CASTLTGGSRYEQYF. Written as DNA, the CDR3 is TGTGCCAGCACCCTAACGGGGGGTTCCAGGTACGAGCAGTACTTC.

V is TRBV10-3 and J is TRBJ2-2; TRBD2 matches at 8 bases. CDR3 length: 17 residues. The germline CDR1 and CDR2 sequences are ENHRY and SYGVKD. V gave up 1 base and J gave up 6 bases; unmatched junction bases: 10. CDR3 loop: CAISEWQRGLAAGELFF. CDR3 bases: TGTGCCATCAGTGAGTGGCAGAGAGGACTAGCCGCCGGGGAGCTGTTTTTT.

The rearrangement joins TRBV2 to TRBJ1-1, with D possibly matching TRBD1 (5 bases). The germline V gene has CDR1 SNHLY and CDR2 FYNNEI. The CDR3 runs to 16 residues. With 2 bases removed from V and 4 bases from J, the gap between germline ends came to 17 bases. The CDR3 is CASSESKGPEGTEAFF. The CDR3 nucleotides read TGTGCCAGCAGTGAAAGTAAGGGGCCGGAGGGCACTGAAGCTTTCTTT.

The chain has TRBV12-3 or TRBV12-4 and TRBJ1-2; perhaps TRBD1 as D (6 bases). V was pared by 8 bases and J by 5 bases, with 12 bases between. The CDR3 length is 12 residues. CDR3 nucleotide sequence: TGTGCCAGCGATGGACAGTCGTATGGCTACACCTTC. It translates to CASDGQSYGYTF.

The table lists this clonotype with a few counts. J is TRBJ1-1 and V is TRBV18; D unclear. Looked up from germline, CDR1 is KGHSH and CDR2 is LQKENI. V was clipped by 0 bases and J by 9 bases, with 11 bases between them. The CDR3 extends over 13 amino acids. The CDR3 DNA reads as TGTGCCAGCTCACCACCGTCCACGTCCAAAGCTTTCTTT. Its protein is CASSPPSTSKAFF.

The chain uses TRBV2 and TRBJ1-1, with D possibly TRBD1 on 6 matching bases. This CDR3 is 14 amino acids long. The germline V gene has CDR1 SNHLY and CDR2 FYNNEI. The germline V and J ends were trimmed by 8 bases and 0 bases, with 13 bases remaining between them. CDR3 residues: CASVWRDMNTEAFF. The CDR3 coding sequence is TGTGCCAGCGTCTGGAGGGACATGAACACTGAAGCTTTCTTT.

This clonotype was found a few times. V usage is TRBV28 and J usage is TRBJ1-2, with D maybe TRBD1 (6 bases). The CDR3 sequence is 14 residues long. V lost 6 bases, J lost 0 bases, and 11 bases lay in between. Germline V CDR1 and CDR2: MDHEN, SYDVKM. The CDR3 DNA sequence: TGTGCCAGCAGCACGGACAGAGCTAACTATGGCTACACCTTC. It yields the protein CASSTDRANYGYTF.

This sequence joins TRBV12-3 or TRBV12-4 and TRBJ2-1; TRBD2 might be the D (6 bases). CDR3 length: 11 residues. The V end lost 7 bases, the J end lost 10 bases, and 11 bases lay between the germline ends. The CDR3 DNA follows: TGTGCCAGCACCGCTGCGGGAGAGCAGTTCTTC. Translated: CASTAAGEQFF.

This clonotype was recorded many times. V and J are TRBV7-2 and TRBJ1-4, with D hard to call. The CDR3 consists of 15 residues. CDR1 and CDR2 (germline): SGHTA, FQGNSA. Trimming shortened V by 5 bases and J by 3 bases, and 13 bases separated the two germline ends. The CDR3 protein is CASSPSTLANEKLFF. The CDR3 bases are TGTGCCAGCAGCCCGAGTACGTTGGCTAATGAAAAACTGTTTTTT. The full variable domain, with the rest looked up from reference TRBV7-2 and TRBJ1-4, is GAGVSQSPSNKVTEKGKDVELRCDPISGHTALYWYRQSLGQGLEFLIYFQGNSAPDKSGLPSDRFSAERTGGSVSTLTIQRTQQEDSAVYLCASSPSTLANEKLFFGSGTQLSVL.

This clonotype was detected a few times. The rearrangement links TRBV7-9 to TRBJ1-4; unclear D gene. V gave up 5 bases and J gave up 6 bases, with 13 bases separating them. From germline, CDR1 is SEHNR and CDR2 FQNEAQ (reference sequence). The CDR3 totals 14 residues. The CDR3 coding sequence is TGTGCCAGCAGCCGGACCGGGCATGATGAAAAACTGTTTTTT. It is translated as CASSRTGHDEKLFF. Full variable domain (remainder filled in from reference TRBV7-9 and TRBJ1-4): DTGVSQNPRHKITKRGQNVTFRCDPISEHNRLYWYRQTLGQGPEFLTYFQNEAQLEKSRLLSDRFSAERPKGSFSTLEIQRTEQGDSAMYLCASSRTGHDEKLFFGSGTQLSVL.

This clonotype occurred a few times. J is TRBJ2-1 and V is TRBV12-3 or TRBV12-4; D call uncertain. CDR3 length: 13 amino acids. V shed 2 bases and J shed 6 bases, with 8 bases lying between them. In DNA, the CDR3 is TGTGCCAGCAGTTTAAGTTCCCCCAATGAGCAGTTCTTC. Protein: CASSLSSPNEQFF.

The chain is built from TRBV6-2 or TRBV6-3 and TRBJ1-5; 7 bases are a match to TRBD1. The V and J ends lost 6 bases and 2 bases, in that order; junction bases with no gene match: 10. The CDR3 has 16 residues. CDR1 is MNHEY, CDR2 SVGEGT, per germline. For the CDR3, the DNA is TGTGCCAGCAGGCCCGGGACAGCCGGGGGCAATCAGCCCCAGCATTTT. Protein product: CASRPGTAGGNQPQHF.

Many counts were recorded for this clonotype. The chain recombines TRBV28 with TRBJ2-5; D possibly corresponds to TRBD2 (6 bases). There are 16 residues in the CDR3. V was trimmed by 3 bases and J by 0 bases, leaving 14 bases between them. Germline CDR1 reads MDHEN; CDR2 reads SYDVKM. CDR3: CASSFLPAGNQETQYF. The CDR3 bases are TGTGCCAGCAGTTTTCTCCCAGCGGGCAACCAAGAGACCCAGTACTTC.

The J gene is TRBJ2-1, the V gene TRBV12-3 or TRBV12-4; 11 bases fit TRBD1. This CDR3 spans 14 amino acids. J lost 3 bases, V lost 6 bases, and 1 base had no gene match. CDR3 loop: CASRGTGGYNEQFF. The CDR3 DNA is TGTGCCAGCAGAGGGACAGGGGGCTACAATGAGCAGTTCTTC.

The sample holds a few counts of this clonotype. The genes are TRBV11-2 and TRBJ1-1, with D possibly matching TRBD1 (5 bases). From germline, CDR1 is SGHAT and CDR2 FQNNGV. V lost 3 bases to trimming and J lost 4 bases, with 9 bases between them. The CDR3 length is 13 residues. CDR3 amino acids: CASSLDIPTEAFF. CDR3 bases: TGTGCCAGCAGCTTGGACATCCCCACTGAAGCTTTCTTT.

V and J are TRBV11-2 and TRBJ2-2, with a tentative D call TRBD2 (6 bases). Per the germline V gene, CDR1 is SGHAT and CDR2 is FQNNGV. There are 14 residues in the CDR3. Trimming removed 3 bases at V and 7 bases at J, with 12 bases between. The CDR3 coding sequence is TGTGCCAGCAGCTTCGGGGGAGTGGACGGGGAGCTGTTTTTT. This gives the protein CASSFGGVDGELFF. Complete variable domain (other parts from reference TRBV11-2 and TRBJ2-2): EAGVAQSPRYKIIEKRQSVAFWCNPISGHATLYWYQQILGQGPKLLIQFQNNGVVDDSQLPKDRFSAERLKGVDSTLKIQPAKLEDSAVYLCASSFGGVDGELFFGEGSRLTVL.

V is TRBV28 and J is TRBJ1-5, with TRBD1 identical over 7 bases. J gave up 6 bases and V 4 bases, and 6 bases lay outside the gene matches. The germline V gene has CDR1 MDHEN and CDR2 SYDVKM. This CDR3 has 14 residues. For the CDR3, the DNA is TGTGCCAGCAGTTCACAGGGGATGATTCAGCCCCAGCATTTT. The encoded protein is CASSSQGMIQPQHF.

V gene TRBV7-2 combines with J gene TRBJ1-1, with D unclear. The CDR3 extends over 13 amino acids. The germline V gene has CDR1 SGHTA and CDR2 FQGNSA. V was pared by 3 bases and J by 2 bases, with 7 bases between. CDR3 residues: CASSLYGNTEAFF. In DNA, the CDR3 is TGTGCCAGCAGCTTGTACGGAAACACTGAAGCTTTCTTT.

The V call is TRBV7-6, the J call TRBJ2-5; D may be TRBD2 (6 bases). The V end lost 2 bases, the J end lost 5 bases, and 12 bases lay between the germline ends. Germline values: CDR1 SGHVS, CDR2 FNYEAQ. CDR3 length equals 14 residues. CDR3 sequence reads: CASSLIGGSETQYF. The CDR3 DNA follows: TGTGCCAGCAGCTTAATTGGAGGGTCTGAGACCCAGTACTTC.

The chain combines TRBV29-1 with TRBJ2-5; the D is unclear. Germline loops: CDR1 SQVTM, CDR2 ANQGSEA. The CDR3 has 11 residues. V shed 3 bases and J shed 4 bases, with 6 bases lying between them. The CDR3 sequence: CSVEVGETQYF. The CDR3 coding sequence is TGCAGCGTTGAGGTCGGAGAGACCCAGTACTTC.

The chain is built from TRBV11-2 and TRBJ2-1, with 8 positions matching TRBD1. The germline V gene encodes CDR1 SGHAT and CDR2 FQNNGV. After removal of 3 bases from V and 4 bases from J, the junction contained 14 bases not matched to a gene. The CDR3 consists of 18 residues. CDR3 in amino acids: CASSLAGGLGDLYNEQFF. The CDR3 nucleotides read TGTGCCAGCAGCTTGGCAGGGGGCTTAGGCGACCTATACAATGAGCAGTTCTTC.

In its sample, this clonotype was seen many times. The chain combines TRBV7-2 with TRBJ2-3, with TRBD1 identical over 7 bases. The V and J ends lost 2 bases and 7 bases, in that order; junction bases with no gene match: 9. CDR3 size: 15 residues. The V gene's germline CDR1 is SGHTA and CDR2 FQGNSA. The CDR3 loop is CASSLRGTVSNTQYF. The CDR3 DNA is TGTGCCAGCAGCTTAAGGGGGACAGTCTCTAATACGCAGTATTTT.